A selection of T cell receptor beta chains follows, all from one sample in a study of identifying expanded T cells in peripheral blood. Profiled with immunoSEQ multiplex PCR; TCRdb holds only in-frame clones, not every one. The table includes 95,000 to 100,000 clones, around 90% detected once. Sequenced material: blood. The receptors come from a person between 18 and 70 years old in good health. Each CDR3 is given with its conserved first and last residue. D genes are given only for firm matches. A row's size may be missing; if present it is once, few, many or a size class.

abundance: -; d_gene: TRBD1; v_gene: TRBV7-9; j_gene: TRBJ1-1; CDR3aa: CASSFRTGRAEAFF; CDR3nt: TGTGCCAGCAGCTTTAGGACAGGGCGAGCTGAAGCTTTCTTT
abundance: -; d_gene: -; v_gene: TRBV19; j_gene: TRBJ1-1; CDR3aa: CASRDMNTEAFF; CDR3nt: TGTGCCAGTAGAGACATGAACACTGAAGCTTTCTTT
abundance: once; d_gene: -; v_gene: TRBV6-5; j_gene: TRBJ1-1; CDR3aa: CASSYSTTLNTEAFF; CDR3nt: TGTGCCAGCAGTTACTCGACTACCCTGAACACTGAAGCTTTCTTT
abundance: -; d_gene: TRBD2; v_gene: TRBV18; j_gene: TRBJ2-1; CDR3aa: CASSLRGTSGGFYNEQFF; CDR3nt: TGTGCCAGCTCTCTCCGGGGGACTAGCGGGGGATTTTACAATGAGCAGTTCTTC
abundance: -; d_gene: TRBD1; v_gene: TRBV28; j_gene: TRBJ2-7; CDR3aa: CASSPWTGIYEQYF; CDR3nt: TGTGCCAGCAGCCCTTGGACAGGGATCTACGAGCAGTACTTC
abundance: once; d_gene: -; v_gene: TRBV7-9; j_gene: TRBJ2-7; CDR3aa: CASSQQTASYEQYF; CDR3nt: TGTGCCAGCAGCCAGCAGACAGCCTCCTACGAGCAGTACTTC
abundance: -; d_gene: TRBD1; v_gene: TRBV19; j_gene: TRBJ2-5; CDR3aa: CASRDRGEETQYF; CDR3nt: TGTGCCAGTAGGGACAGGGGAGAAGAGACCCAGTACTTC
abundance: -; d_gene: -; v_gene: TRBV4-1; j_gene: TRBJ1-1; CDR3aa: CASSPGALARRMNTEAFF; CDR3nt: TGCGCCAGCAGCCCCGGGGCCCTGGCCAGAAGGATGAACACTGAAGCTTTCTTT
abundance: -; d_gene: TRBD1; v_gene: TRBV13; j_gene: TRBJ1-2; CDR3aa: CASSLWTGEGRGYTF; CDR3nt: TGTGCCAGCAGCTTATGGACAGGGGAGGGTCGAGGCTACACCTTC
abundance: -; d_gene: -; v_gene: TRBV4-3; j_gene: TRBJ1-3; CDR3aa: CASSQSLGYPGNTIYF; CDR3nt: TGCGCCAGCAGCCAAAGCCTGGGGTACCCTGGAAACACCATATATTTT
abundance: -; d_gene: TRBD1; v_gene: TRBV7-2; j_gene: TRBJ1-2; CDR3aa: CASSLNTGQNYGYTF; CDR3nt: TGTGCCAGCAGCTTAAATACGGGACAGAACTATGGCTACACCTTC
abundance: -; d_gene: -; v_gene: TRBV29-1; j_gene: TRBJ2-5; CDR3aa: CSVEGRGEETQYF; CDR3nt: TGCAGCGTTGAAGGGAGGGGTGAAGAGACCCAGTACTTC
abundance: -; d_gene: -; v_gene: TRBV7-2; j_gene: TRBJ1-1; CDR3aa: CASRLVQSYTEAFF; CDR3nt: TGTGCCAGCAGGTTGGTCCAGTCATACACTGAAGCTTTCTTT
abundance: -; d_gene: -; v_gene: TRBV18; j_gene: TRBJ2-7; CDR3aa: CASSPLGGGHEQYF; CDR3nt: TGTGCCAGCTCACCCTTGGGGGGCGGCCACGAGCAGTACTTC
abundance: -; d_gene: TRBD1; v_gene: TRBV12-5; j_gene: TRBJ2-2; CDR3aa: CASADRVNTGELFF; CDR3nt: TGTGCTAGCGCCGACAGGGTTAACACCGGGGAGCTGTTTTTT
abundance: once; d_gene: TRBD2; v_gene: TRBV27; j_gene: TRBJ2-1; CDR3aa: CASSLYPGGNNEQFF; CDR3nt: TGTGCCAGCAGTTTATATCCGGGGGGTAACAATGAGCAGTTCTTC
abundance: -; d_gene: -; v_gene: TRBV13; j_gene: TRBJ2-4; CDR3aa: CASSLGPRGLGNIQYF; CDR3nt: TGTGCCAGCAGCTTAGGCCCCCGGGGCCTTGGAAACATTCAGTACTTC
abundance: -; d_gene: -; v_gene: TRBV7-2; j_gene: TRBJ1-5; CDR3aa: CASSSQRNQPQHF; CDR3nt: TGTGCCAGCAGCAGCCAGAGGAATCAGCCCCAGCATTTT
abundance: -; d_gene: TRBD2; v_gene: TRBV19; j_gene: TRBJ2-1; CDR3aa: CASNLAGTRGEQFF; CDR3nt: TGTGCCAGTAACCTAGCGGGTACCCGGGGTGAGCAGTTCTTC
abundance: -; d_gene: -; v_gene: TRBV19; j_gene: TRBJ2-7; CDR3aa: CASSIGGLQAGFYEQYF; CDR3nt: TGTGCCAGTAGTATAGGAGGGCTTCAGGCGGGCTTCTACGAGCAGTACTTC
abundance: -; d_gene: -; v_gene: TRBV27; j_gene: TRBJ2-5; CDR3aa: CASISGETQYF; CDR3nt: TGTGCCAGCATCTCCGGGGAGACCCAGTACTTC
abundance: once; d_gene: -; v_gene: TRBV11-2; j_gene: TRBJ2-6; CDR3aa: CASTGLRGSGANVLTF; CDR3nt: TGTGCCAGCACCGGACTCAGGGGCTCTGGGGCCAACGTCCTGACTTTC
abundance: -; d_gene: TRBD1; v_gene: TRBV7-6; j_gene: TRBJ2-2; CDR3aa: CASSFSTGGTGELFF; CDR3nt: TGTGCCAGCAGCTTCTCGACAGGGGGAACCGGGGAGCTGTTTTTT
abundance: -; d_gene: -; v_gene: TRBV19; j_gene: TRBJ2-1; CDR3aa: CASSIVRGSSYNEQFF; CDR3nt: TGTGCCAGTAGTATAGTACGGGGGAGCTCCTACAATGAGCAGTTCTTC
abundance: -; d_gene: -; v_gene: TRBV30; j_gene: TRBJ1-2; CDR3aa: CAWSEDRYGYTF; CDR3nt: TGTGCCTGGAGTGAGGACAGATATGGCTACACCTTC
abundance: once; d_gene: -; v_gene: TRBV27; j_gene: TRBJ1-1; CDR3aa: CASSRRTANTEAFF; CDR3nt: TGTGCCAGCAGTAGAAGGACAGCCAACACTGAAGCTTTCTTT
abundance: -; d_gene: -; v_gene: TRBV5-4; j_gene: TRBJ1-2; CDR3aa: CASSRTTNYGYTF; CDR3nt: TGTGCCAGCAGCCGAACTACTAACTATGGCTACACCTTC
abundance: -; d_gene: -; v_gene: TRBV13; j_gene: TRBJ2-5; CDR3aa: CASSPPNEGETQYF; CDR3nt: TGTGCCAGCAGCCCCCCTAACGAGGGGGAGACCCAGTACTTC
abundance: -; d_gene: -; v_gene: TRBV7-6; j_gene: TRBJ1-1; CDR3aa: CASSYQGSTEAFF; CDR3nt: TGTGCCAGCAGCTACCAGGGGAGCACTGAAGCTTTCTTT
abundance: once; d_gene: -; v_gene: TRBV4-1; j_gene: TRBJ2-3; CDR3aa: CASSSSGGPSSTDTQYF; CDR3nt: TGCGCCAGCAGCTCGTCCGGGGGGCCTTCTAGCACAGATACGCAGTATTTT
abundance: -; d_gene: -; v_gene: TRBV5-5; j_gene: TRBJ1-2; CDR3aa: CASSLGVAQGGYTF; CDR3nt: TGTGCCAGCAGCTTGGGGGTCGCGCAAGGTGGCTACACCTTC
abundance: -; d_gene: -; v_gene: TRBV6-5; j_gene: TRBJ1-1; CDR3aa: CASSYGRVNTEAFF; CDR3nt: TGTGCCAGCAGTTACGGCAGGGTGAACACTGAAGCTTTCTTT
abundance: -; d_gene: TRBD1; v_gene: TRBV2; j_gene: TRBJ1-6; CDR3aa: CAIRGDRGISPLHF; CDR3nt: TGTGCCATCCGCGGGGACAGGGGAATCTCACCCCTCCACTTT
abundance: -; d_gene: -; v_gene: TRBV10-3; j_gene: TRBJ1-2; CDR3aa: CAISEGGWEYGYTF; CDR3nt: TGTGCCATCAGTGAGGGGGGCTGGGAGTATGGCTACACCTTC
abundance: -; d_gene: -; v_gene: TRBV11-2; j_gene: TRBJ1-2; CDR3aa: CASSFVSSYGYTF; CDR3nt: TGTGCCAGCAGCTTCGTTTCCTCCTATGGCTACACCTTC